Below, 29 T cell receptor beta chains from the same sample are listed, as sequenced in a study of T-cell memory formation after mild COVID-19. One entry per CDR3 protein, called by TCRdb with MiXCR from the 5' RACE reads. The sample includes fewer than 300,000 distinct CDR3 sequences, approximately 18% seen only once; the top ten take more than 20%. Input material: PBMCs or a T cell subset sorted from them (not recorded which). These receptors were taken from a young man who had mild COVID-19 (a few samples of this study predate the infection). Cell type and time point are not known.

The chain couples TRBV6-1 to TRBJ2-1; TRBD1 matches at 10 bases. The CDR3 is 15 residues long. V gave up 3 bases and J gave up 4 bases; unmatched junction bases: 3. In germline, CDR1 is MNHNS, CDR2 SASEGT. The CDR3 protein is CASSDRDRGYNEQFF. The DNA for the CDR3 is TGTGCCAGCAGTGACCGGGACAGGGGATACAATGAGCAGTTCTTC.

The CDR3: CASQAPRGANTGELFF. Written as DNA, the CDR3 is TGTGCCAGCCAAGCCCCGCGGGGGGCGAACACCGGGGAGCTGTTTTTT. The chain uses TRBV28 and TRBJ2-2; 8 bases agree with TRBD2. The CDR3 consists of 16 residues. V lost 8 bases, J lost 0 bases, and 8 bases stayed unmatched. Germline lookup yields CDR1 MDHEN and CDR2 SYDVKM.

This chain's CDR3 is CSAQQPNTEAFF. CDR3 nucleotide sequence: TGCAGTGCCCAACAGCCGAACACTGAAGCTTTCTTT. J is TRBJ1-1 and V is TRBV20-1; no clear D. Germline values: CDR1 DFQATT, CDR2 SNEGSKA (reference sequence). Deletions cut 6 bases from V and 1 base from J, with 9 bases between. The CDR3 contains 12 residues.

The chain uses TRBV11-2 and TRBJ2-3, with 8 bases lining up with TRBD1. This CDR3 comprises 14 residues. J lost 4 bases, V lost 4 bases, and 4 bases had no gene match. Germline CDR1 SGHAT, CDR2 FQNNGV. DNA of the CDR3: TGTGCCAGCAGCTCGGGACAGGAGTCAGATACGCAGTATTTT. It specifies CASSSGQESDTQYF.

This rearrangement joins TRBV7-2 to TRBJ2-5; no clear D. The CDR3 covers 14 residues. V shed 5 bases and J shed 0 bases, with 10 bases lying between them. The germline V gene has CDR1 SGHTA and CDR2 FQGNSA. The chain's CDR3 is CASSKERDQETQYF. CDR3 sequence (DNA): TGTGCCAGCAGCAAGGAACGCGACCAAGAGACCCAGTACTTC.

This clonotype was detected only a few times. Here the CDR3 reads CASSLRDTGNQPQHF. The CDR3 DNA sequence: TGCGCCAGCAGCTTGCGGGATACCGGCAATCAGCCCCAGCATTTT. The gene calls are TRBV5-1 and TRBJ1-5, with D unclear. Trimming left V 1 base short and J 2 bases short, with 10 bases between. The germline CDR1 and CDR2 sequences are SGHRS and YFSETQ. The length of the CDR3 is 15 residues.

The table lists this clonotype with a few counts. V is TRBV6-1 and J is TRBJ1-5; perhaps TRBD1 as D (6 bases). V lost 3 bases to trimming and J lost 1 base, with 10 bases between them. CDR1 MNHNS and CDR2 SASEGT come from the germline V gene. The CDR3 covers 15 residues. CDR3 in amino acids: CASSDGTLSNQPQHF. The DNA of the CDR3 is TGTGCCAGCAGTGATGGGACACTGAGCAATCAGCCCCAGCATTTT.

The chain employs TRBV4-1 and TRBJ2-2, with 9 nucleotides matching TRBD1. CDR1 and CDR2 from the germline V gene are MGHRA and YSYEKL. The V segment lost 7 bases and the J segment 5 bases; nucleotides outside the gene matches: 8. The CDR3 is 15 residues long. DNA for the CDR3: TGCGCCAGCACCTATACAGGGGGCTCAACCGGGGAGCTGTTTTTT. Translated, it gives CASTYTGGSTGELFF.

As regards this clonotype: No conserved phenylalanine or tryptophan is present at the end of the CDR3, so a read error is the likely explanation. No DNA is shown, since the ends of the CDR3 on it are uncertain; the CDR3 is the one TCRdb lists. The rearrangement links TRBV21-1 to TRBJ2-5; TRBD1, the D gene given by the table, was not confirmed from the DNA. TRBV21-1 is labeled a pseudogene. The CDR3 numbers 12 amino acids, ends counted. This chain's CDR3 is CASSRPRANWGS.

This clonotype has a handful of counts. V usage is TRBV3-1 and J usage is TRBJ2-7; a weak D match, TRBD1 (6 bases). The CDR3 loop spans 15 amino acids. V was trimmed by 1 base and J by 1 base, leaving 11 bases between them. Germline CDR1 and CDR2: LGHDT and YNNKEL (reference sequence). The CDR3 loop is CASSQGGTTSYEQYV. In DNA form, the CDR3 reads TGTGCCAGCAGCCAAGGGGGGACAACGTCCTACGAGCAGTACGTC.

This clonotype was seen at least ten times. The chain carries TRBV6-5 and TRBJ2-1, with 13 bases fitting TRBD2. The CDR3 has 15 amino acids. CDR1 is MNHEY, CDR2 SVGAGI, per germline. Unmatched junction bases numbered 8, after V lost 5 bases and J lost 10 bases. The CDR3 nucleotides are TGTGCCAGCAGTCAAAGGACTAGCGGGGGAGTGGAGCAGTTCTTC. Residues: CASSQRTSGGVEQFF.

The DNA for the CDR3 is TGTGCCAGCAGGGATGGACTAGCGGGGGGGCGAAGGGCAGATACGCAGTATTTT. Translating it yields CASRDGLAGGRRADTQYF. The chain uses TRBV7-6 and TRBJ2-3; 15 bases are a match to TRBD2. This CDR3 is built from 18 residues. Trimming removed 6 bases from V and 4 bases from J; junction bases left unmatched: 11. The germline gives CDR1 SGHVS, CDR2 FNYEAQ.

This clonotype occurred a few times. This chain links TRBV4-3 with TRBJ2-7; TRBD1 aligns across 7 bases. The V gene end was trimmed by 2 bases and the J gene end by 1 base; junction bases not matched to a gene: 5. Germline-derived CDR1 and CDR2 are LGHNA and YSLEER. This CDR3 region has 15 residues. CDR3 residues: CASSQMTGLSYEQYF. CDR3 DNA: TGCGCCAGCAGCCAAATGACAGGGCTATCCTACGAGCAGTACTTC.

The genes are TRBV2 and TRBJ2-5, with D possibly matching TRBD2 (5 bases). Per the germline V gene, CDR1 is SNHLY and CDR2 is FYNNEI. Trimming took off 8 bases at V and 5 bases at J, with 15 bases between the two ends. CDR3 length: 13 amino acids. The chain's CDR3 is CASRGLPGETQYF. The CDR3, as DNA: TGTGCCAGCCGTGGACTTCCCGGGGAGACCCAGTACTTC.

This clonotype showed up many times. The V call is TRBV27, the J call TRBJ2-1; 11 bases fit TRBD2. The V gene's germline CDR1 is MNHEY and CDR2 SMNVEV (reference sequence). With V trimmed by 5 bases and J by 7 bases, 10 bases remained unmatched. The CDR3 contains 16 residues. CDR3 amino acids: CASSPTSTSGANEQFF. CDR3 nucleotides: TGTGCCAGCAGTCCAACATCGACTAGCGGGGCAAATGAGCAGTTCTTC.

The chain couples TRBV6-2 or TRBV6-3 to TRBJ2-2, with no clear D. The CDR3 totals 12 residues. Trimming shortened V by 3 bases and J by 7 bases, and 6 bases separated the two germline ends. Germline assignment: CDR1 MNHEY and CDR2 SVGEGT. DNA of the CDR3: TGTGCCAGCAGTTATCACGGCGGGGAGCTGTTTTTT. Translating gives CASSYHGGELFF.

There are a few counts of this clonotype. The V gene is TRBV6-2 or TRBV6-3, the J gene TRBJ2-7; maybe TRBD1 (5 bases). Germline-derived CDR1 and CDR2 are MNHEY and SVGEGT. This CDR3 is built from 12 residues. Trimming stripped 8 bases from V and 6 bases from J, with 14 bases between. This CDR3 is CASAQTALEQYV. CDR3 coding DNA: TGTGCCAGCGCCCAGACAGCCCTCGAGCAGTACGTC.

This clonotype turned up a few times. CDR3 coding DNA: TGTGCCAGCAGACGCACGGGACAGGGGGCGACCACTGAAGCTTTCTTT. It encodes CASRRTGQGATTEAFF. The genes are TRBV27 and TRBJ1-1, with 12 bases aligning to TRBD1. J lost 4 bases, V lost 6 bases, and 9 bases had no gene match. Per germline, CDR1 MNHEY and CDR2 SMNVEV (reference sequence). The CDR3 is 16 amino acids.

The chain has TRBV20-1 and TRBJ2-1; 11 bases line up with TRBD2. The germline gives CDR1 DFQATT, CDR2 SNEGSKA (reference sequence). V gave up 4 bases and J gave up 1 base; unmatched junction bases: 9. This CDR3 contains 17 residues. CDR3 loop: CSAIRDGTSGSYNEQFF. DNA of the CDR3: TGCAGTGCTATCAGGGACGGGACTAGCGGTTCCTACAATGAGCAGTTCTTC.

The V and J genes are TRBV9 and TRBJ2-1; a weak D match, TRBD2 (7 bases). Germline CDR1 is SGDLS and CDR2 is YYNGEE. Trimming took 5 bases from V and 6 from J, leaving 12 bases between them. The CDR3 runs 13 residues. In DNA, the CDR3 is TGTGCCAGCAGTCGAAGGGGGGGCAATGAGCAGTTCTTC. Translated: CASSRRGGNEQFF.

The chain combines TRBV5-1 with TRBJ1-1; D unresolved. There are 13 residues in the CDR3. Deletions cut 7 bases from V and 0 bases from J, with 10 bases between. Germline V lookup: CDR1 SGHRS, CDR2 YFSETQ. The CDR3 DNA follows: TGCGCCAGCGGGAGCGGTCTGAACACTGAAGCTTTCTTT. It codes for CASGSGLNTEAFF.

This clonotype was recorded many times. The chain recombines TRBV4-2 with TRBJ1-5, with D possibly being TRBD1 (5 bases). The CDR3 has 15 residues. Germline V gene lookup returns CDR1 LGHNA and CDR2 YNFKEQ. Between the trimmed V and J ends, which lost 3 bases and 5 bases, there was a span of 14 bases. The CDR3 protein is CASSHLGGGDQPQHF. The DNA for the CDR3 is TGTGCCAGCAGCCACCTGGGGGGGGGAGATCAGCCCCAGCATTTT.

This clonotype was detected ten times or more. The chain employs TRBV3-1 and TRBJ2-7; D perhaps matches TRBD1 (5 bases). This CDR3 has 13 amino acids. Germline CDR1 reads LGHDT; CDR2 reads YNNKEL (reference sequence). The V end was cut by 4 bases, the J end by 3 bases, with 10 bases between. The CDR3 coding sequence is TGTGCCAGCAGCCGAGGACACGACTACGAGCAGTACTTC. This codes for CASSRGHDYEQYF.

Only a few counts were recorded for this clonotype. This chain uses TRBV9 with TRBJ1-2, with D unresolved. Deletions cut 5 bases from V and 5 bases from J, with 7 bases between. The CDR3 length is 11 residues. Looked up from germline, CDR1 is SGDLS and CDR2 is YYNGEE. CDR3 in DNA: TGTGCCAGCAGTGGGAGATATGGCTACACCTTC. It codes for CASSGRYGYTF.

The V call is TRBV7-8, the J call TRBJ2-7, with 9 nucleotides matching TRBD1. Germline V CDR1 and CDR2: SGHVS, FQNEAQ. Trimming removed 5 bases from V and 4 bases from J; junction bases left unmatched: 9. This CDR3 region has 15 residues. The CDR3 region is CASSGRDRVTYEQYF. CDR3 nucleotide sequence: TGTGCCAGCAGCGGCCGGGACAGGGTCACATACGAGCAGTACTTC.

CDR3 residues: CASSFRLTRETEAFF. The DNA for the CDR3 is TGTGCCAGCAGTTTCCGCCTAACCAGGGAGACTGAAGCTTTCTTT. The V and J genes are TRBV28 and TRBJ1-1; tentatively, D is TRBD1 (5 bases). V dropped 3 bases and J dropped 5 bases, with 16 bases sitting between them. CDR1 and CDR2 from the germline V gene are MDHEN and SYDVKM. The CDR3 consists of 15 residues.

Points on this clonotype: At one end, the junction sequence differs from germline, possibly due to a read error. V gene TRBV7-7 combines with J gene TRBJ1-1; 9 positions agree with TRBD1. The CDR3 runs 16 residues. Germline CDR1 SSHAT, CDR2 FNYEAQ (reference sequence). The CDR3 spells CASSPIRTGANTEAFF. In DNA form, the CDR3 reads TGTGCTAGCAGCCCGATCAGGACAGGGGCCAACACTGAAGCTTTCTTT.

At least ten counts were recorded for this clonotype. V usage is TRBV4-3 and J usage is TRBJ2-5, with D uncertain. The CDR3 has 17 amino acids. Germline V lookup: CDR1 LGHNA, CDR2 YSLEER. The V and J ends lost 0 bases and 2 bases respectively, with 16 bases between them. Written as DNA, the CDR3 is TGCGCCAGCAGCCAAGAAGCCGGACCTGGCAGACAAGAGACCCAGTACTTC. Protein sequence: CASSQEAGPGRQETQYF.

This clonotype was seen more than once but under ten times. The CDR3 sequence is CASSRGTGPTYNEQFF. The CDR3 DNA reads as TGTGCCAGCAGCCGCGGAACAGGGCCAACATACAATGAGCAGTTCTTC. V usage is TRBV7-6 and J usage is TRBJ2-1; TRBD1 is a possible D gene (6 bases). The CDR3 runs 16 residues. Trimming left V 5 bases short and J 4 bases short, with 18 bases between. CDR1 is SGHVS, CDR2 FNYEAQ, per germline.